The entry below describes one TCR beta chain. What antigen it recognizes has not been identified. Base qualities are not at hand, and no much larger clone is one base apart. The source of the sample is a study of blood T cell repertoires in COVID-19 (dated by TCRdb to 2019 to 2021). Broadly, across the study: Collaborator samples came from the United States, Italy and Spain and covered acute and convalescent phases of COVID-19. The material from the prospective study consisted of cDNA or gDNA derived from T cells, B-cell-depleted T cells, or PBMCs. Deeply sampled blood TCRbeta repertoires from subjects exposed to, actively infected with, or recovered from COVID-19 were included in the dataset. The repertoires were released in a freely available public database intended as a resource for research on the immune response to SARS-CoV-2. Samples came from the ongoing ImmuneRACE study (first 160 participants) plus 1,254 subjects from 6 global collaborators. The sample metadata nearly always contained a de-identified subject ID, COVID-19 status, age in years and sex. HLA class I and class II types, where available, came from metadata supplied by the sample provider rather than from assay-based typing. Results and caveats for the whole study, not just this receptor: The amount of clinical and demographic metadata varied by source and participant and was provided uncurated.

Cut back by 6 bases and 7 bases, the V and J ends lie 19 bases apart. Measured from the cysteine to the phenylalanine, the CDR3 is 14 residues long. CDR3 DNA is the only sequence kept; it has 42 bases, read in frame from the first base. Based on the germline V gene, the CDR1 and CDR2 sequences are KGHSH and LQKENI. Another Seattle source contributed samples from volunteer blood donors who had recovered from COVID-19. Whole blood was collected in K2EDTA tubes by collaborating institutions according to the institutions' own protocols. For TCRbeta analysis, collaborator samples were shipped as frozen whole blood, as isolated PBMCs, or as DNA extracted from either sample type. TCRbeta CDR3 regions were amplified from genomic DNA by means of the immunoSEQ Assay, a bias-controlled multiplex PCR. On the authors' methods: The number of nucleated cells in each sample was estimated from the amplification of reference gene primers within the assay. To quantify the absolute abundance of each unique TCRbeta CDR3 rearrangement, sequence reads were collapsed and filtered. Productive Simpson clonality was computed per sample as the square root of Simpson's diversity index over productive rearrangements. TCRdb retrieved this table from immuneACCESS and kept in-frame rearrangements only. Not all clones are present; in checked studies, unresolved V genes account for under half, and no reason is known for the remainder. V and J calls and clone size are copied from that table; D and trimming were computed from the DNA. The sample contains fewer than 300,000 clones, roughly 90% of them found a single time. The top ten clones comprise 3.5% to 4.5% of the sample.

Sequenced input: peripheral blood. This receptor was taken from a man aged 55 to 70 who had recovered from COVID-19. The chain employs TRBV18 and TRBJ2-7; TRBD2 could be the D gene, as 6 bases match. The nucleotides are TGTGCCAGCTCCCGCGACGCCGGGGGTGAAGAGCAGTACTTC. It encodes CASSRDAGGEEQYF.